This T cell receptor (beta chain) originates from a study of blood T cell repertoires in COVID-19. Across the whole study: Samples of COVID-19 (acute and convalescent) were obtained from the United States, Italy and Spain.

Only in-frame clones appear in the TCRdb table, and some are missing; sequencing was by immunoSEQ multiplex PCR. Among 200,000 to 300,000 clones, around 90% were seen once, and the ten largest hold around 5%. Seattle researchers signed up patients amid active infection and tracked them longitudinally. Trimming stripped 4 bases from V and 5 bases from J, with 12 bases between. CDR3 length: 14 amino acids. Germline-derived CDR1 and CDR2 are SGHRS and YFSETQ. This clonotype originated in a woman aged 55-69 years with COVID-19, enrolled during active disease. Input material: peripheral blood. The genes are TRBV5-1 and TRBJ1-4; weak D call: TRBD1 (5 bases). The CDR3 bases are TGCGCCAGCAGCATGACGGGGGGGAATGAAAAACTGTTTTTT. Protein product: CASSMTGGNEKLFF.